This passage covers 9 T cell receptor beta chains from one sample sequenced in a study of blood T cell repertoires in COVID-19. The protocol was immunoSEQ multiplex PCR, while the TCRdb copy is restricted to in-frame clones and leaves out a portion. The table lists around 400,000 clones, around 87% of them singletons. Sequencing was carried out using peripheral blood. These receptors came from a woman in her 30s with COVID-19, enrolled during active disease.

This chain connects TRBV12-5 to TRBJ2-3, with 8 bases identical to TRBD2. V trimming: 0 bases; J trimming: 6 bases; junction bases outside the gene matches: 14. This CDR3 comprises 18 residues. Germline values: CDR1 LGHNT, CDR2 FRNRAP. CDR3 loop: CASGLVQDGTRRSDTQYF. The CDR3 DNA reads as TGTGCTAGTGGTTTGGTACAAGATGGGACTAGGAGATCGGATACGCAGTATTTT.

This CDR3 reads CASSQGLQGQPQHF. The CDR3 DNA is TGTGCCAGCAGCCAGGGCCTACAGGGGCAGCCCCAGCATTTT. The chain joins TRBV3-1 (or the pseudogene TRBV3-2) to TRBJ1-5; TRBD1 aligns across 7 bases. CDR1 LGHDT and CDR2 YNNKEL come from the germline V gene (reference sequence). Losses at the gene ends were 3 bases for V and 7 bases for J; bases not matched to a gene: 6. This CDR3 spans 14 amino acids.

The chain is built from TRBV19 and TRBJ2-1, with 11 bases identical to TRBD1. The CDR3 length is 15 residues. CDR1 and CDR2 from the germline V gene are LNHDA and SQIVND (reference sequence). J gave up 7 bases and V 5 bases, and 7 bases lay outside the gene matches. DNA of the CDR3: TGTGCCAGTAGTCCCGGGACAGGGGGGACGAATGAGCAGTTCTTC. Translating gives CASSPGTGGTNEQFF.

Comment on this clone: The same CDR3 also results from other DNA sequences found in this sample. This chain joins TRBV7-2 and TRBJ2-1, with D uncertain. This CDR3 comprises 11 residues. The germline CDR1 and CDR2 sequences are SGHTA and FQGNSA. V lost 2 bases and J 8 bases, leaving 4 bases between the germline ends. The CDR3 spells CASSLSYEQFF. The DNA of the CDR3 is TGTGCCAGCAGCTTATCCTATGAGCAGTTCTTC. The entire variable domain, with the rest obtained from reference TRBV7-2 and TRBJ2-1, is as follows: GAGVSQSPSNKVTEKGKDVELRCDPISGHTALYWYRQSLGQGLEFLIYFQGNSAPDKSGLPSDRFSAERTGGSVSTLTIQRTQQEDSAVYLCASSLSYEQFFGPGTRLTVL.

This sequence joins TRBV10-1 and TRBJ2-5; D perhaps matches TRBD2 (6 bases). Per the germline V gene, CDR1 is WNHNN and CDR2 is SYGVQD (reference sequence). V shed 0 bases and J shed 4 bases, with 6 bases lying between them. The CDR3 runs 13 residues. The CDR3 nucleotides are TGCGCCAGCAGTGAGTCGGGAGGAGAGACCCAGTACTTC. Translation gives CASSESGGETQYF.

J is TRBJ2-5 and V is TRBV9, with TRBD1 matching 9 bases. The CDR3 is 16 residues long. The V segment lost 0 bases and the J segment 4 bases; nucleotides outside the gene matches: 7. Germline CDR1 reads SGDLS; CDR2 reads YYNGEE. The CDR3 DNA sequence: TGTGCCAGCAGCGTAGGCCCGGGACAGGGTGGAGAGACCCAGTACTTC. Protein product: CASSVGPGQGGETQYF.

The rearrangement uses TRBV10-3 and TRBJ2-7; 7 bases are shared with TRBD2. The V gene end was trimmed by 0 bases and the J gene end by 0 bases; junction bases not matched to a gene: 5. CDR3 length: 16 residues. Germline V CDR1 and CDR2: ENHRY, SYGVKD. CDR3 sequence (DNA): TGTGCCATCAGTGAGTCGATGCGGACTAGCTCCTACGAGCAGTACTTC. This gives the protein CAISESMRTSSYEQYF.

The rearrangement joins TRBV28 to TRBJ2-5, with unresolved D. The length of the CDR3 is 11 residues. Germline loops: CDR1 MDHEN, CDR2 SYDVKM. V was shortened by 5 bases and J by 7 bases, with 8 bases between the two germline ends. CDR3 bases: TGTGCCAGCAGTCCCGGCGGGACCCAGTACTTC. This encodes CASSPGGTQYF. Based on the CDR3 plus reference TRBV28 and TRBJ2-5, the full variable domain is DVKVTQSSRYLVKRTGEKVFLECVQDMDHENMFWYRQDPGLGLRLIYFSYDVKMKEKGDIPEGYSVSREKKERFSLILESASTNQTSMYLCASSPGGTQYFGPGTRLLVL.

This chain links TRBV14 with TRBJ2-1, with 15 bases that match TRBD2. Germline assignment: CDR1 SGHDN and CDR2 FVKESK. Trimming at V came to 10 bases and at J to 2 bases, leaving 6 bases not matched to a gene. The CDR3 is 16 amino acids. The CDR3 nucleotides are TGTGCCACCTCGGGACTAGCGGGAGGCGCCTACAATGAGCAGTTCTTC. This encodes CATSGLAGGAYNEQFF.